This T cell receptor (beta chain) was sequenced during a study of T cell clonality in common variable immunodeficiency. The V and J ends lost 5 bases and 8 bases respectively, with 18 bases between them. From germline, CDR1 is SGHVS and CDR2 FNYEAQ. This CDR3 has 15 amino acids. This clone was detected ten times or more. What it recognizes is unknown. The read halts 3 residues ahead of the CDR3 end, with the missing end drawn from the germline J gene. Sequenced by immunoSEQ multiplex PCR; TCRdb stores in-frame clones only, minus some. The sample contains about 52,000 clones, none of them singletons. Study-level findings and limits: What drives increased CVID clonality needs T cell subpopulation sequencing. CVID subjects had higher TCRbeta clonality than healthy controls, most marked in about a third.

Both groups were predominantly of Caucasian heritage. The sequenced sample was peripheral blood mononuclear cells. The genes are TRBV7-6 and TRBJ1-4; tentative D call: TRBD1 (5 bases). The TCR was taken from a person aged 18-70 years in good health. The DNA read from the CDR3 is TGTGCCAGCAGCCGAGGGAGGGGATATGGAGAAAAA. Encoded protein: CASSRGRGYGEK. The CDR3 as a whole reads CASSRGRGYGEKLFF.